The entry that follows covers one TCR beta chain sequence. The record originates from a study of blood T cell repertoires in COVID-19. The wider study: From T cells, B-cell-depleted T cells, or PBMCs came the material, which was cDNA or gDNA.

Produced via immunoSEQ multiplex PCR; TCRdb's table is partial and in-frame only. The profile covers roughly 340,000 clones, with 80% to 90% appearing a single time and approximately 1% taken by the ten largest. Participant age was about 18 to 100 years, and participants resided in fewer than 30 US areas. Cohort 3 donors were reported recovered after two negative PCRs, clearance, or symptom resolution. Sequenced material: PBMCs or T cells enriched from blood (not recorded which). The sequence derives from a man younger than 30 who had recovered from COVID-19.

Here the CDR3 DNA reads TGCGCCAGCAGCCAGGAGGGGTTCCCTAGCACAGATACGCAGTATTTT. Its protein is CASSQEGFPSTDTQYF. The gene calls are TRBV4-1 and TRBJ2-3; D is possibly TRBD2 (6 bases). Germline CDR1 MGHRA, CDR2 YSYEKL. Trimming left V 3 bases short and J 0 bases short, with 13 bases between. The CDR3 totals 16 residues.